This passage covers 14 T cell receptor beta chains from one sample sequenced in a study of blood T cells in healthy people across ages. A sample-barcoded 5' primer and a J-beta primer mix were used in a second PCR of about 7 to 12 cycles. TCRdb itself ran the 5' RACE reads through MiXCR, one entry per CDR3 protein. The sample includes 700,000 to 850,000 distinct CDR3 sequences, 53% of them seen just once. The material sequenced was blood. Every receptor here comes from a man older than 75 in good health.

This chain connects TRBV24-1 to TRBJ2-1, with 7 bases aligning to TRBD2. This CDR3 is built from 16 residues. V lost 1 base and J lost 4; bases outside the gene matches: 6. Per the germline V gene, CDR1 is KGHDR and CDR2 is SFDVKD. The CDR3 sequence: CATSDLSGAGYNEQFF. DNA for the CDR3: TGTGCCACCAGTGATTTAAGCGGGGCTGGTTACAATGAGCAGTTCTTC.

This clonotype was detected only once. The chain carries TRBV7-2 and TRBJ2-7; 7 bases fit TRBD1. After removal of 1 base from V and 3 bases from J, the junction contained 9 bases not matched to a gene. The CDR3 spans 16 residues. Germline V gene data show CDR1 as SGHTA and CDR2 as FQGNSA. Here the CDR3 DNA reads TGTGCCAGCAGCTTAGGGGGCGGACAGGCGTTCTACGAGCAGTACTTC. This translates into CASSLGGGQAFYEQYF.

This chain connects TRBV4-2 to TRBJ2-5; 10 bases fit TRBD2. The DNA end is a closer match to TRBJ2-1, so the J assignment may be wrong. CDR1 is LGHNA, CDR2 YNFKEQ, per germline. The CDR3 spans 17 residues. CDR3 in amino acids: CASSQDPSGSSQETQFF. Here the CDR3 DNA reads TGTGCCAGCAGCCAAGATCCTAGCGGGAGTTCCCAAGAGACCCAGTTCTTC.

The rearrangement links TRBV12-5 to TRBJ2-1; D gene unclear. CDR3 length: 13 residues. From germline, CDR1 is LGHNT and CDR2 FRNRAP. V was cut by 6 bases and J by 0 bases, with 6 bases left in between. CDR3 DNA: TGTGCTAGTGGGTCTCCCTCCTACAATGAGCAGTTCTTC. Amino acid sequence: CASGSPSYNEQFF.

This chain uses TRBV21-1 with TRBJ2-5. TRBV21-1 has pseudogene status. The CDR3 totals 11 residues. For the CDR3, the DNA is TGTGCCAGCGCTGAATGGGAGACCCAGTACTTC. It translates to CASAEWETQYF.

V and J are TRBV5-1 and TRBJ2-5; a weak D match, TRBD2 (6 bases). The germline CDR1 and CDR2 sequences are SGHRS and YFSETQ. V was cut by 7 bases and J by 4 bases, with 14 bases left in between. There are 13 residues in the CDR3. CDR3 protein: CASWRDLGETQYF. CDR3 bases: TGCGCCAGCTGGCGGGATCTGGGAGAGACCCAGTACTTC.

A few counts support this clonotype. The gene calls are TRBV5-4 and TRBJ2-1; D is possibly TRBD2 (6 bases). The CDR3 runs 14 residues. Germline V gives CDR1 SGHNT, CDR2 YYREEE (reference sequence). Trimming left V 6 bases short and J 0 bases short, with 10 bases between. The CDR3 DNA sequence: TGTGCCAGCAACCAGGAGGGCTCCTACAATGAGCAGTTCTTC. Its translation is CASNQEGSYNEQFF. The full variable domain, in which reference TRBV5-4 and TRBJ2-1 provide the parts outside the CDR3, is ETGVTQSPTHLIKTRGQQVTLRCSSQSGHNTVSWYQQALGQGPQFIFQYYREEENGRGNFPPRFSGLQFPNYSSELNVNALELDDSALYLCASNQEGSYNEQFFGPGTRLTVL.

A single count supports this clonotype. A much larger clone lies one base from this, so it may be a read error. This chain connects TRBV7-8 to TRBJ1-5; D possibly corresponds to TRBD1 (5 bases). V dropped 4 bases and J dropped 1 base, with 17 bases sitting between them. This CDR3 comprises 17 residues. Germline CDR1 reads SGHVS; CDR2 reads FQNEAQ. The CDR3, as DNA: TGTGCCAGCAGCTCGATGGGGGAGGCTGCGAGCAATCAGCCCCAGCATTTT. This sequence encodes CASSSMGEAASNQPQHF.

This clonotype was counted a single time. This rearrangement joins TRBV2 to TRBJ2-1; D may be TRBD1 or TRBD2 (5 bases each). Germline CDR1 and CDR2: SNHLY and FYNNEI. The length of the CDR3 is 15 residues. V lost 6 bases to trimming and J lost 8 bases, with 20 bases between them. The CDR3 sequence is CASRAQPGPGYEQFF. The CDR3 nucleotides read TGTGCCAGCAGAGCTCAACCGGGACCAGGCTATGAGCAGTTCTTC.

The chain employs TRBV29-1 and TRBJ1-1; possibly TRBD1 for D (5 bases). From germline, CDR1 is SQVTM and CDR2 ANQGSEA. Trimming took off 4 bases at V and 2 bases at J, with 11 bases between the two ends. The length of the CDR3 is 13 residues. CDR3 nucleotides: TGCAGCGTTGGGAGACAGACAAACACTGAAGCTTTCTTT. Translated: CSVGRQTNTEAFF.

The chain combines TRBV20-1 with TRBJ2-5; D ambiguous. The J call may be incorrect, as the DNA end agrees better with TRBJ2-7. This CDR3 region has 11 residues. Germline loops: CDR1 DFQATT, CDR2 SNEGSKA (reference sequence). In DNA, the CDR3 is TGCAGTGCTGAGCGAAACTACGAGCAGTACTTC. It yields the protein CSAERNYEQYF.

This clonotype showed up many times. J is TRBJ2-7 and V is TRBV5-1; TRBD1 is a possible D gene (5 bases). V gave up 0 bases and J gave up 1 base, with 11 bases separating them. Germline CDR1 is SGHRS and CDR2 is YFSETQ. This CDR3 is built from 15 residues. This chain's CDR3 is CASSLEGRASYEQYF. CDR3 nucleotides: TGCGCCAGCAGCTTGGAGGGCAGGGCGTCCTACGAGCAGTACTTC.

The rearrangement joins TRBV7-9 to TRBJ2-1; D unresolved. The CDR3 loop spans 13 amino acids. Germline CDR1 and CDR2: SEHNR and FQNEAQ (reference sequence). The V gene lost 5 bases and the J gene lost 12 bases, with 17 bases spanning the gap. CDR3 region: CASSLPRYGAQFF. The CDR3 region has the DNA TGTGCCAGCAGCCTACCCCGGTATGGTGCGCAGTTCTTC.

The chain employs TRBV20-1 and TRBJ2-2; tentatively, D is TRBD1 (5 bases). With 3 bases removed from V and 7 bases from J, the gap between germline ends came to 9 bases. Germline CDR1 DFQATT, CDR2 SNEGSKA (reference sequence). The CDR3 length is 12 residues. In DNA, the CDR3 is TGCAGTGCTAGGGCAGGGTACGGGGAGCTGTTTTTT. This codes for CSARAGYGELFF.